The 8 T cell receptor beta chains below come from one sample, sequenced in a study of radiation and T cells in renal cell carcinoma. Generated by immunoSEQ multiplex PCR, the TCRdb table keeps only in-frame clones and is missing some. The sample carries 120,000 or so clones, 70% to 90% recorded once. As to time point: blood 2 weeks post-SBRT. Specified treatment: 15 Gy SBRT to primary tumor, nephrectomy 4 weeks later. The sample in question was blood, obtained from a patient whose treatment included radiotherapy and nephrectomy. Receptor source: a woman aged 60 to 75 with renal cell carcinoma.

This chain connects TRBV9 to TRBJ1-2; perhaps TRBD1 as D (5 bases). The V gene lost 6 bases and the J gene lost 3 bases, with 18 bases spanning the gap. This CDR3 contains 15 residues. The germline V gene encodes CDR1 SGDLS and CDR2 YYNGEE. The CDR3 DNA sequence: TGTGCCAGCAACAATGGGGCAGAAGGACACTATGGCTACACCTTC. Translation: CASNNGAEGHYGYTF.

The rearrangement links TRBV2 to TRBJ2-7; possible D gene TRBD1, 7 bases. Trimming removed 2 bases from V and 1 base from J, with 12 bases in between. The CDR3 has 15 amino acids. Germline CDR1 reads SNHLY; CDR2 reads FYNNEI. The CDR3, as DNA: TGTGCCAGCAGTGAATGGCAGGGGGGTTCCTACGAGCAGTACTTC. Protein: CASSEWQGGSYEQYF.

The genes are TRBV7-9 and TRBJ1-5; maybe TRBD1 (6 bases). Germline V gene sequence: CDR1 SEHNR, CDR2 FQNEAQ (reference sequence). With 5 bases removed from V and 5 bases from J, the gap between germline ends came to 19 bases. The CDR3 has 16 residues. The CDR3 reads CASSPIGQSPDQPQHF. In DNA, the CDR3 is TGTGCCAGCAGCCCAATCGGACAGTCACCCGATCAGCCCCAGCATTTT.

This sequence joins TRBV2 and TRBJ1-5, with TRBD1 matching 7 bases. Germline values: CDR1 SNHLY, CDR2 FYNNEI. Trimming cost V 5 bases and J 0 bases; bases outside gene matches: 4. CDR3 length: 15 residues. In DNA, the CDR3 is TGTGCCAGCAGTTTCGACAGGGCTAGCAATCAGCCCCAGCATTTT. Its translation: CASSFDRASNQPQHF.

The chain links TRBV19 to TRBJ2-1, with D possibly being TRBD2 (5 bases). Germline assignment: CDR1 LNHDA and CDR2 SQIVND (reference sequence). CDR3 size: 15 residues. Trimming cost V 1 base and J 6 bases, with 13 bases left between them. The CDR3 reads CASSIGRTPGNEQFF. The CDR3 DNA reads as TGTGCCAGTAGTATAGGGAGGACCCCTGGCAATGAGCAGTTCTTC.

J is TRBJ2-5 and V is TRBV10-3; D gene uncertain. Trimming cost V 0 bases and J 5 bases, with 4 bases left between them. The germline CDR1 and CDR2 sequences are ENHRY and SYGVKD. There are 12 residues in the CDR3. CDR3 nucleotides: TGTGCCATCAGTGAGTCGCGGGAGACCCAGTACTTC. Translating gives CAISESRETQYF.

The chain carries TRBV12-5 and TRBJ2-7; D is unresolved. CDR1 and CDR2 (germline): LGHNT, FRNRAP. V was shortened by 6 bases and J by 0 bases, with 6 bases between the two germline ends. The CDR3 runs to 12 residues. The CDR3 reads CASGPGSYEQYF. The CDR3, as DNA: TGTGCTAGTGGGCCTGGCTCCTACGAGCAGTACTTC.

The chain is built from TRBV5-4 and TRBJ2-7; TRBD1 agrees at 8 bases. This CDR3 region has 14 residues. V was clipped by 4 bases and J by 2 bases; unmatched bases: 5. The germline V gene encodes CDR1 SGHNT and CDR2 YYREEE (reference sequence). DNA of the CDR3: TGTGCCAGCAGCCTTAGGACAGGGACCTACGAGCAGTACTTC. This codes for CASSLRTGTYEQYF.